Below, 30 T cell receptor beta chains from the same sample are listed, as sequenced in a study of post-analysis software for immune sequencing data. Study-wide points: Roughly five TRBV segments appeared more often in patients than in controls, and TRBV5-6, TRBV5-1 and TRBV20-1 were among these.

Prepared libraries of TCR beta cDNA carried unique molecular identifiers. TCRdb re-derived calls from the PCR reads in MiXCR, one entry per CDR3 protein. The sample lists hundreds of thousands of distinct CDR3 sequences, 53% seen once, with under 6% in the top ten. These receptors have no identified antigens. Input material: blood. These receptors all come from a girl aged 5-17 years with multiple sclerosis.

V usage is TRBV5-1 and J usage is TRBJ2-3, with 8 bases matching TRBD1. There are 16 residues in the CDR3. The V and J ends lost 2 bases and 2 bases, in that order; junction bases with no gene match: 7. Germline V CDR1 and CDR2: SGHRS, YFSETQ. The CDR3 nucleotides read TGCGCCAGCAGCTTTCCAGGACAGGGAACCACAGATACGCAGTATTTT. Translating gives CASSFPGQGTTDTQYF.

There are a few counts of this clonotype. The V gene is TRBV3-1, the J gene TRBJ2-1; 12 bases map to TRBD2. Germline V gene sequence: CDR1 LGHDT, CDR2 YNNKEL (reference sequence). V dropped 0 bases and J dropped 5; count of bases not matched to a gene: 8. The CDR3 consists of 18 residues. CDR3 sequence (DNA): TGTGCCAGCAGCCAAGATACCCTAGCGGGAGGGCTAGACAATGAGCAGTTCTTC. Amino acid sequence: CASSQDTLAGGLDNEQFF.

CDR3 sequence: CSTKRDTQYF. Here the CDR3 DNA reads TGCAGCACGAAGAGAGATACGCAGTATTTT. This rearrangement joins TRBV29-1 to TRBJ2-3, with D uncertain. Germline loops: CDR1 SQVTM, CDR2 ANQGSEA. This CDR3 spans 10 amino acids. Trimming shortened V by 8 bases and J by 5 bases, and 8 bases separated the two germline ends.

The chain has TRBV30 and TRBJ2-7; D gene uncertain. The CDR3 has 15 residues. Trimming took off 2 bases at V and 0 bases at J, with 14 bases between the two ends. Germline lookup yields CDR1 GTSNPN and CDR2 SVGIG (reference sequence). The CDR3 coding sequence is TGTGCCTGGAGTCCCTCGGGTCTGCTCTCCTACGAGCAGTACTTC. Its translation: CAWSPSGLLSYEQYF.

The chain uses TRBV29-1 and TRBJ2-5, with D possibly TRBD2 on 5 matching bases. The CDR3 contains 13 residues. The V end lost 5 bases, the J end lost 5 bases, and 15 bases lay between the germline ends. Per germline, CDR1 SQVTM and CDR2 ANQGSEA. This CDR3 is CSVPGAGAETQYF. The CDR3 region has the DNA TGCAGCGTTCCAGGCGCGGGTGCGGAGACCCAGTACTTC. The full variable domain, completed using reference TRBV29-1 and TRBJ2-5, is SAVISQKPSRDICQRGTSLTIQCQVDSQVTMMFWYRQQPGQSLTLIATANQGSEATYESGFVIDKFPISRPNLTFSTLTVSNMSPEDSSIYLCSVPGAGAETQYFGPGTRLLVL.

This clonotype has just a few counts. This rearrangement joins TRBV3-1 to TRBJ2-4, with TRBD2 identical over 11 bases. The CDR3 contains 21 residues. V was pared by 1 base and J by 0 bases, with 14 bases of the junction left unmatched. Per germline, CDR1 LGHDT and CDR2 YNNKEL (reference sequence). CDR3: CASSQVSTSGSQLIAKNIQYF. CDR3 nucleotide sequence: TGTGCCAGCAGCCAAGTATCAACTAGCGGGAGTCAACTCATAGCCAAAAACATTCAGTACTTC.

Worth noting for this clonotype: At one end the junction does not follow the germline gene, possibly because of a read error. The rearrangement uses TRBV6-1 and TRBJ2-2; 7 nucleotides match TRBD1. Germline V gene lookup returns CDR1 MNHNS and CDR2 SASEGT. The CDR3 has 14 amino acids. The CDR3 loop reads CASREGQDTGELFF. The CDR3 coding sequence is TGTGCCAGCAGGGAAGGACAGGACACCGGGGAGCTGTTTTTT.

Details on this clonotype: Mismatch with germline at one junction end may stem from a read error. Here the CDR3 DNA reads TGTGCCAGCAGTGAAGGGCGAGGCAGCACAGATACGCGGTATTTT. Protein product: CASSEGRGSTDTRYF. This sequence joins TRBV6-1 and TRBJ2-3, with D unresolved. Germline assignment: CDR1 MNHNS and CDR2 SASEGT. The CDR3 totals 15 residues.

The J gene is TRBJ1-5, the V gene TRBV20-1; D gene unclear. The CDR3 runs to 16 residues. The V gene's germline CDR1 is DFQATT and CDR2 SNEGSKA (reference sequence). V lost 0 bases to trimming and J lost 6 bases, with 18 bases between them. CDR3 nucleotide sequence: TGCAGTGCTAGAGATAGGGTGGGAGCGGGTAGTCAGCCCCAGCATTTT. Amino acid sequence: CSARDRVGAGSQPQHF.

The CDR3 sequence: CASSRAAGGNEQFF. Written as DNA, the CDR3 is TGCGCCAGCAGCCGAGCAGCGGGGGGGAATGAGCAGTTCTTC. This chain uses TRBV4-1 with TRBJ2-1; TRBD2 agrees at 10 bases. CDR1 is MGHRA and CDR2 is YSYEKL in the germline V gene. V lost 4 bases and J lost 7; bases outside the gene matches: 4. The CDR3 runs to 14 residues.

The chain carries TRBV7-9 and TRBJ1-2; 9 bases match TRBD1. Germline CDR1 reads SEHNR; CDR2 reads FQNEAQ (reference sequence). The CDR3 spans 15 residues. The ends lost 5 bases at V and 8 bases at J; junction bases unmatched: 12. CDR3 amino acids: CASSPWDREKEGYTF. CDR3 sequence (DNA): TGTGCCAGCAGCCCCTGGGACAGGGAAAAAGAGGGCTACACCTTC.

This clonotype was detected a few times. This chain joins TRBV28 and TRBJ2-1; 12 bases align to TRBD1. Germline CDR1 is MDHEN and CDR2 is SYDVKM. J gave up 1 base and V 6 bases, and 19 bases lay outside the gene matches. The CDR3 runs 21 residues. The CDR3 nucleotides read TGTGCCAGCAGACCCGACTCCGGGACAGGGGGCCTAATGTTATCCTACAATGAGCAGTTCTTC. This translates into CASRPDSGTGGLMLSYNEQFF.

The rearrangement uses TRBV5-1 and TRBJ2-7, with D unresolved. The CDR3 covers 13 residues. V gave up 3 bases and J gave up 2 bases, with 9 bases separating them. Per the germline V gene, CDR1 is SGHRS and CDR2 is YFSETQ. The CDR3 reads CASSSAFTYEQYF. The CDR3, as DNA: TGCGCCAGCAGCTCGGCCTTCACCTACGAGCAGTACTTC.

The chain is built from TRBV5-1 and TRBJ2-7, with D unclear. This CDR3 comprises 14 residues. Trimming removed 4 bases at V and 1 base at J, with 12 bases between. CDR1 SGHRS and CDR2 YFSETQ come from the germline V gene. In DNA form, the CDR3 reads TGCGCCAGCAGCGGCCCGTACACTTCCTACGAGCAGTACTTC. Residues: CASSGPYTSYEQYF. Full variable domain (rest looked up from reference TRBV5-1 and TRBJ2-7): KAGVTQTPRYLIKTRGQQVTLSCSPISGHRSVSWYQQTPGQGLQFLFEYFSETQRNKGNFPGRFSGRQFSNSRSEMNVSTLELGDSALYLCASSGPYTSYEQYFGPGTRLTVT.

This clonotype was detected a few times. The chain carries TRBV7-2 and TRBJ2-3, with a weak D call TRBD2 (7 bases). Trimming removed 2 bases from V and 5 bases from J, with 23 bases in between. CDR1 SGHTA and CDR2 FQGNSA come from the germline V gene. The CDR3 contains 18 residues. This CDR3 reads CASSLSYAWGGAVDTQYF. The CDR3, as DNA: TGTGCCAGCAGCTTATCCTACGCTTGGGGGGGGGCGGTAGATACGCAGTATTTT.

This clonotype has more than one count but fewer than ten. A read error may account for a junction end that differs from germline. J is TRBJ2-1 and V is TRBV6-1; 10 nucleotides match TRBD2. The CDR3 covers 16 residues. Germline V gene data show CDR1 as MNHNS and CDR2 as SASEGT. The CDR3 nucleotides are TGTGCCAGCAGTCAAGCGGCTAGCGGGAGCATCAATGAGCAGTTCTTC. Amino acid sequence: CASSQAASGSINEQFF.

V usage is TRBV15 and J usage is TRBJ1-2; TRBD1 might be the D (5 bases). CDR1 and CDR2 from the germline V gene are LNHNV and YYDKDF (reference sequence). Trimming removed 3 bases at V and 3 bases at J, with 20 bases between. The CDR3 is 17 residues long. CDR3 DNA sequence: TGTGCCACCAGCAGTCCTTCGGACGGTCGGGGCCACTATGGCTACACCTTC. This gives the protein CATSSPSDGRGHYGYTF.

This chain links TRBV29-1 with TRBJ2-3, with unresolved D. The CDR3 length is 12 residues. Trimming stripped 1 base from V and 2 bases from J, with 4 bases between. CDR1 is SQVTM and CDR2 is ANQGSEA in the germline V gene. CDR3 sequence: CSVEVTTDTQYF. CDR3 in DNA: TGCAGCGTTGAAGTAACCACAGATACGCAGTATTTT.

The chain is built from TRBV6-2 or TRBV6-3 and TRBJ2-5; 9 bases fit TRBD2. The CDR3 covers 15 residues. CDR1 and CDR2 (germline): MNHEY, SVGEGT. V was pared by 5 bases and J by 6 bases, with 10 bases of the junction left unmatched. This CDR3 reads CASSPGSGSRKTQYF. The CDR3 DNA follows: TGTGCCAGCAGTCCCGGTAGCGGGAGTAGGAAGACCCAGTACTTC.

This CDR3 reads CSGQDRSYEQYF. CDR3 bases: TGCAGTGGTCAGGACAGGTCCTACGAGCAGTACTTC. The chain joins TRBV20-1 to TRBJ2-7, with 7 bases fitting TRBD1. CDR1 is DFQATT, CDR2 SNEGSKA, per germline (reference sequence). J was trimmed by 1 base and V by 7 bases; bases with no gene match: 4. This CDR3 contains 12 residues.

The CDR3 spells CSARGYSTDTQYF. Here the CDR3 DNA reads TGCAGTGCTAGAGGGTATAGCACAGATACGCAGTATTTT. The gene calls are TRBV20-1 and TRBJ2-3, with D hard to call. Trimming took off 1 base at V and 0 bases at J, with 5 bases between the two ends. The CDR3 sequence is 13 residues long. The germline CDR1 and CDR2 sequences are DFQATT and SNEGSKA (reference sequence).

This chain joins TRBV29-1 and TRBJ1-1, with D possibly matching TRBD1 (5 bases). The germline V gene has CDR1 SQVTM and CDR2 ANQGSEA. Trimming took 7 bases from V and 0 from J, leaving 15 bases between them. CDR3 length equals 14 residues. The CDR3 loop is CSAGRQRMNTEAFF. CDR3 in DNA: TGCAGCGCGGGTAGACAGAGGATGAACACTGAAGCTTTCTTT. Using reference TRBV29-1 and TRBJ1-1 for the parts outside the CDR3, the full variable domain is SAVISQKPSRDICQRGTSLTIQCQVDSQVTMMFWYRQQPGQSLTLIATANQGSEATYESGFVIDKFPISRPNLTFSTLTVSNMSPEDSSIYLCSAGRQRMNTEAFFGQGTRLTVV.

The J gene is TRBJ1-2, the V gene TRBV5-1; the D gene is possibly TRBD1 (5 bases). This CDR3 has 16 residues. Looked up from germline, CDR1 is SGHRS and CDR2 is YFSETQ. V lost 4 bases and J lost 0, with 16 bases in between. CDR3 DNA: TGCGCCAGCAGCATCCTCGACAGCCAGCCTAACTATGGCTACACCTTC. Its translation: CASSILDSQPNYGYTF.

V and J are TRBV20-1 and TRBJ2-3, with D uncertain. The germline CDR1 and CDR2 sequences are DFQATT and SNEGSKA (reference sequence). This CDR3 has 14 amino acids. Trimming cost V 3 bases and J 0 bases, with 10 bases left between them. CDR3 protein: CSASGSSSTDTQYF. CDR3 DNA: TGCAGTGCTAGCGGCTCCTCTAGCACAGATACGCAGTATTTT.

This clonotype turned up a few times. The rearrangement joins TRBV6-1 to TRBJ1-6, with D unclear. The CDR3 totals 14 residues. Trimming left V 2 bases short and J 9 bases short, with 11 bases between. Germline assignment: CDR1 MNHNS and CDR2 SASEGT. The CDR3 here is CASSEYFMGSPLHF. The CDR3 nucleotides are TGTGCCAGCAGTGAATATTTTATGGGTTCACCCCTCCACTTT.

The chain recombines TRBV20-1 with TRBJ2-7; 8 bases line up with TRBD2. Germline-derived CDR1 and CDR2 are DFQATT and SNEGSKA (reference sequence). With 6 bases clipped from V and 5 bases from J, the junction kept 9 bases outside the gene matches. The length of the CDR3 is 13 residues. The CDR3 DNA is TGCAGTGCCGCCTCGGGAGGGCCCAACGAGCAGTACTTC. It specifies CSAASGGPNEQYF.

This clonotype was observed a handful of times. The rearrangement joins TRBV6-6 to TRBJ2-7; tentative D call: TRBD1 (6 bases). Germline V gene data show CDR1 as MNHNY and CDR2 as SVGAGI (reference sequence). Between the trimmed V and J ends, which lost 6 bases and 6 bases, there was a span of 18 bases. CDR3 length: 14 residues. The chain's CDR3 is CASRQNRVAAEQYF. DNA for the CDR3: TGTGCCAGCAGACAGAACAGGGTAGCCGCCGAGCAGTACTTC.

The chain employs TRBV7-6 and TRBJ2-1; 7 positions match TRBD2. Germline assignment: CDR1 SGHVS and CDR2 FNYEAQ. The V segment lost 1 base and the J segment 11 bases; nucleotides outside the gene matches: 17. The CDR3 has 17 amino acids. In nucleotides, the CDR3 is TGTGCCAGCAGCTTAGGTCTGGGAGCGGGGACCGCGGGTAAGCAGTTCTTC. This sequence encodes CASSLGLGAGTAGKQFF. Full variable domain (rest looked up from reference TRBV7-6 and TRBJ2-1): GAGVSQSPRYKVTKRGQDVALRCDPISGHVSLYWYRQALGQGPEFLTYFNYEAQQDKSGLPNDRFSAERPEGSISTLTIQRTEQRDSAMYRCASSLGLGAGTAGKQFFGPGTRLTVL.

The rearrangement links TRBV7-7 to TRBJ2-5, with a weak D call TRBD1 (7 bases). This CDR3 region has 15 residues. The germline gives CDR1 SSHAT, CDR2 FNYEAQ (reference sequence). Trimming cost V 5 bases and J 5 bases, with 18 bases left between them. The CDR3 sequence: CASSPSQGGRETQYF. The CDR3 DNA reads TGTGCCAGCAGCCCCAGCCAGGGGGGAAGGGAGACCCAGTACTTC.

The chain combines TRBV3-1 with TRBJ1-2, with D maybe TRBD1 (5 bases). The CDR3 loop spans 13 amino acids. With 1 base removed from V and 8 bases from J, the gap between germline ends came to 11 bases. Germline-derived CDR1 and CDR2 are LGHDT and YNNKEL (reference sequence). DNA of the CDR3: TGTGCCAGCAGCCAAGGGGGCTTAGGAGGCTACACCTTC. As protein: CASSQGGLGGYTF.